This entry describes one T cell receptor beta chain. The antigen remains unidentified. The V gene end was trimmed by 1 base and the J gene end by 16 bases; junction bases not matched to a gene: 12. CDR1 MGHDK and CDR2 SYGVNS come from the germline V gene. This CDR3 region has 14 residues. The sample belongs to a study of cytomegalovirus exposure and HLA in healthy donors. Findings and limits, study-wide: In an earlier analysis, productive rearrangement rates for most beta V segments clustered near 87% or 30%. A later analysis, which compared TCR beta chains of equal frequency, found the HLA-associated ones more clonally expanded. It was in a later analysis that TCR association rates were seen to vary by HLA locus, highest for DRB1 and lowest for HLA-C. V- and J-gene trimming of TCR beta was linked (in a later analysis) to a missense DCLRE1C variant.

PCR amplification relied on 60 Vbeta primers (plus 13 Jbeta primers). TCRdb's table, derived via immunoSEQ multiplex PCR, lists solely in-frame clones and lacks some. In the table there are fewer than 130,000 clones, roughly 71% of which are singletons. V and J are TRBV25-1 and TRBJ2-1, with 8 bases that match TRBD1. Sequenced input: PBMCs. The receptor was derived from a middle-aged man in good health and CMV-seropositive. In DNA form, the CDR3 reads TGTGCCAGCAGTGAATGGACAGGGTCAGCGTTATATTTCTTC. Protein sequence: CASSEWTGSALYFF.